This TCR beta chain was identified during a study of T cell responses to AZD1222 COVID-19 vaccine. Findings and caveats of the study: Baseline testing showed seropositivity in only a handful of AZD1222 recipients. Spike regions recognized by vaccine-associated CD4 TCRs spanned the protein, led by 160-218 and 743-854. Two AZD1222 doses significantly raised spike-specific TCR breadth and depth over controls. The sample set comprised mostly white British donors with more females, and clonal diversity was possibly underestimated.

Repertoires were generated with immunoSEQ multiplex PCR, while TCRdb's copy carries only in-frame clones and drops some. Altogether 80,000 or so clones are present, less than 95% being singletons, with the ten largest covering about 3%. There are a few counts of this clone. The antigen remains unidentified. The V end was cut by 4 bases, the J end by 1 base, with 14 bases between. CDR1 and CDR2 from the germline V gene are SGHKS and YYEKEE (reference sequence). The CDR3 is 15 amino acids. The clonotype was recovered from an adult who received the AZD1222 COVID-19 vaccine. The chain couples TRBV5-5 to TRBJ1-2; a weak D match, TRBD1 (5 bases). Here the sequenced sample was peripheral blood, taken 28 days after the second AZD1222 dose. This CDR3 reads CASSANQGFNYGYTF. The CDR3 DNA reads as TGTGCCAGCAGCGCAAATCAGGGATTTAACTATGGCTACACCTTC.